The 3 T cell receptor beta chains below were found in one sample sequenced in a study of blood T cells in healthy people across ages. The use of a sample-barcoded 5' primer and a J-beta primer mix characterized a second PCR of roughly 6 to 11 cycles. TCRdb used MiXCR to reprocess the 5' RACE reads, holding one entry per CDR3 protein. The sample lists 800,000 or so distinct CDR3 sequences; around half were seen once. The sequenced sample was blood. These TCRs come from a man older than 75 in good health.

The V gene is TRBV29-1, the J gene TRBJ2-3; D is uncertain. Deletions cut 2 bases from V and 0 bases from J, with 6 bases between. The CDR3 runs 13 residues. Germline V gives CDR1 SQVTM, CDR2 ANQGSEA. This CDR3 reads CSVESSSTDTQYF. In nucleotides, the CDR3 is TGCAGCGTTGAATCGTCTAGCACAGATACGCAGTATTTT.

This clonotype was found a few times. This rearrangement joins TRBV7-2 to TRBJ2-5; 7 bases agree with TRBD1. This CDR3 has 12 amino acids. V lost 8 bases, J lost 5 bases, and 5 bases stayed unmatched. Per germline, CDR1 SGHTA and CDR2 FQGNSA. CDR3 nucleotides: TGTGCCAGCCGAAGGGGGCTGGAGACCCAGTACTTC. It codes for CASRRGLETQYF.

This clonotype showed up just a few times. This chain connects TRBV10-1 to TRBJ2-7; no clear D gene. The CDR3 covers 14 residues. The V end lost 3 bases, the J end lost 0 bases, and 9 bases lay between the germline ends. The V gene's germline CDR1 is WNHNN and CDR2 SYGVQD (reference sequence). The CDR3 region has the DNA TGCGCCAGCAGTGAAGGTCTGAGCTCCTACGAGCAGTACTTC. Translated: CASSEGLSSYEQYF.